Below, one T cell receptor beta chain is given with its context. These data belong to a study of blood T cell repertoires in COVID-19. Sequencing used immunoSEQ multiplex PCR; TCRdb keeps in-frame clones, though not all of them. This table has some 180,000 clones, roughly 83% appearing once. V lost 5 bases and J lost 2, with 13 bases in between. This CDR3 is built from 15 residues. The germline V gene has CDR1 MNHEY and CDR2 SMNVEV (reference sequence). The sequenced material came from peripheral blood. This receptor was identified in a woman in her thirties or forties with COVID-19, enrolled during active disease. The J gene is TRBJ2-1, the V gene TRBV27; D call uncertain. The chain's CDR3 is CASSRSGPTYNEQFF. The CDR3 nucleotides are TGTGCCAGCAGTAGATCGGGTCCTACCTACAATGAGCAGTTCTTC.